Shown below are 5 T cell receptor beta chains from a single sample sequenced in a study of untreated major depressive disorder. The protocol was immunoSEQ multiplex PCR, while the TCRdb copy is restricted to in-frame clones and leaves out a portion. Among more than 20,000 clones listed, about 93% were seen once. Material: CD4+ T cells from PBMCs. All receptors derive from a man younger than 40 in good health.

This chain joins TRBV5-4 and TRBJ1-2, with 8 bases identical to TRBD1. J gave up 3 bases and V 2 bases, and 3 bases lay outside the gene matches. Germline V CDR1 and CDR2: SGHNT, YYREEE (reference sequence). The CDR3 is made up of 14 amino acids. The CDR3 region has the DNA TGTGCCAGCAGCTTATCAGGGGGCCACTATGGCTACACCTTC. This gives the protein CASSLSGGHYGYTF.

The chain links TRBV19 to TRBJ2-1, with 8 bases that match TRBD1. The CDR3 is 13 amino acids. The ends lost 5 bases at V and 7 bases at J; junction bases unmatched: 4. Germline-derived CDR1 and CDR2 are LNHDA and SQIVND (reference sequence). The CDR3 loop is CASSLRTGNEQFF. For the CDR3, the DNA is TGTGCCAGTAGTCTACGGACAGGGAATGAGCAGTTCTTC. Based on the CDR3 plus reference TRBV19 and TRBJ2-1, the full variable domain is DGGITQSPKYLFRKEGQNVTLSCEQNLNHDAMYWYRQDPGQGLRLIYYSQIVNDFQKGDIAEGYSVSREKKESFPLTVTSAQKNPTAFYLCASSLRTGNEQFFGPGTRLTVL.

The count of this clone is one. The chain uses TRBV6-1 and TRBJ1-2; no clear D gene. Trimming stripped 2 bases from V and 2 bases from J, with 15 bases between. CDR1 MNHNS and CDR2 SASEGT come from the germline V gene. The CDR3 sequence is 16 residues long. The CDR3 loop reads CASSEYRNSLNYGYTF. In DNA, the CDR3 is TGTGCCAGCAGTGAATATCGAAATTCGCTGAACTATGGCTACACCTTC.

The chain links TRBV4-1 to TRBJ2-1; 7 bases match TRBD1. Germline V gene lookup returns CDR1 MGHRA and CDR2 YSYEKL. This CDR3 spans 13 amino acids. The ends lost 6 bases at V and 6 bases at J; junction bases unmatched: 5. The CDR3 coding sequence is TGCGCCAGCAGTTTACAGGGGTCCAATGAGCAGTTCTTC. Its protein is CASSLQGSNEQFF.

The chain uses TRBV6-1 and TRBJ1-2; 12 nucleotides line up with TRBD1. J gave up 5 bases and V 7 bases, and 8 bases lay outside the gene matches. Germline CDR1 reads MNHNS; CDR2 reads SASEGT. The CDR3 consists of 15 residues. The CDR3: CASKSGQGARYGYTF. The CDR3 DNA sequence: TGTGCCAGCAAATCGGGACAGGGGGCTCGATATGGCTACACCTTC.